The rows below give T cell receptor beta chains drawn from one sample of a study of blood T cell repertoires in COVID-19. Clones were sequenced by immunoSEQ multiplex PCR, and TCRdb holds only the in-frame ones, with some missing. The profile shows 470,000 or so clones, roughly 85% of them singletons. Sequenced: PBMCs or T cells enriched from blood (not recorded which). The receptors here all came from a woman aged 18-29 years with acute COVID-19. Both conserved end residues are part of each CDR3. The D gene is left open where the match is weak. A clone size is listed for some rows: how often the clone was seen (once, few, many), or a class if it is expanded.

j_call v_call clone_size d_call cdr3_aa cdr3_nt
TRBJ1-1 TRBV7-3 once - CASSLSGKNTEAFF TGTGCCAGCAGCTTAAGCGGGAAGAACACTGAAGCTTTCTTT
TRBJ1-1 TRBV19 - - CASSLQYRNTEAFF TGTGCCAGTAGTCTCCAGTACCGGAACACTGAAGCTTTCTTT
TRBJ1-2 TRBV6-5 - TRBD1 CASSFDRGGYTF TGTGCCAGCAGTTTCGACAGGGGTGGCTACACCTTC
TRBJ2-6 TRBV30 - - CAWDSSGANVLTF TGTGCCTGGGACAGCTCTGGGGCCAACGTCCTGACTTTC
TRBJ1-1 TRBV27 once - CASPWSGEAFF TGTGCCAGCCCTTGGTCGGGGGAAGCTTTCTTT
TRBJ1-2 TRBV14 - TRBD1 CASSQPRVPGQGNYGYTF TGTGCCAGCAGCCAACCGAGGGTACCGGGACAGGGGAACTATGGCTACACCTTC
TRBJ1-2 TRBV28 - TRBD1 CASRRQGLANYGYTF TGTGCCAGCAGGCGACAGGGATTAGCTAACTATGGCTACACCTTC
TRBJ1-1 TRBV7-9 once TRBD1 CASSLGGRGFTEAFF TGTGCCAGCAGCTTAGGTGGCAGGGGGTTTACTGAAGCTTTCTTT
TRBJ1-1 TRBV7-9 - TRBD1 CASSSRSGDLGTERTEAFF TGTGCCAGCAGCTCGCGTTCGGGGGATTTAGGGACAGAGAGGACTGAAGCTTTCTTT
TRBJ1-2 TRBV6-6 - TRBD1 CASRETGTANYGYTF TGTGCCAGCAGAGAAACCGGGACAGCTAACTATGGCTACACCTTC